This T cell receptor (beta chain) derives from a study of liver allograft versus peripheral blood T cells (dated by TCRdb to the early 2020s). Describing the broader study: The study compared T cell receptor repertoires found within transplanted livers against repertoires in the peripheral blood of liver transplant recipients.

Sequences LNHDA (CDR1) and SQIVND (CDR2) are obtained from the germline V gene (reference sequence). V and J are truncated by 3 bases and 1 base respectively, leaving an intervening sequence of 6 bases. The CDR3 has 14 amino acids, counting the end cysteine and phenylalanine. Only CDR3 DNA remains: 42 bases, in frame from the first base. Paper-wide results and their limitations: T cell receptor repertoires inside liver allografts were reported to differ from those detected in peripheral blood.

These reads were obtained on an Illumina MiSeq. TCRdb trimmed the raw reads at Q25, called clones with MiXCR and kept productive beta chains. Records with the same CDR3 protein are collapsed into one entry carrying the most frequent genes and DNA. Present in this sample are over 3,500 distinct CDR3 sequences, roughly 15% of which were seen just once. In total, the top ten clones hold roughly 21% of the sample. This clonotype is medium-sized (0.01 to 0.1%). This receptor's antigen is unknown. No qualities accompany the bases; no much larger clone lies one base away. This receptor was obtained from a human patient who had a liver transplant. A transplant means some T cells may be of graft donor rather than patient origin. The sequence links TRBV19 to TRBJ2-2; the D gene cannot be named for sure. The CDR3 region reads CASSMWGNTGELFF. The DNA is as follows: TGTGCCAGTAGTATGTGGGGGAACACCGGGGAGCTGTTTTTT.